The 20 T cell receptor beta chains below all came from one sample that was sequenced in a study of blood T cell repertoires in COVID-19. Profiled with immunoSEQ multiplex PCR; TCRdb holds only in-frame clones, not every one. Counted here are fewer than 200,000 clones, around 83% occurring once; the ten biggest clones make up 3.6%. The sample taken for sequencing was PBMCs or T cells enriched from blood (not recorded which). Receptor source: a woman between 45 and 65 years old in a cohort exposed to, infected with or recovered from COVID-19 (not recorded which).

The chain is built from TRBV6-1 and TRBJ1-1, with 9 bases aligning to TRBD1. This CDR3 contains 16 residues. With V trimmed by 3 bases and J by 1 base, 6 bases remained unmatched. CDR1 MNHNS and CDR2 SASEGT come from the germline V gene. CDR3 in amino acids: CASSDTGGRGNTEAFF. The CDR3 DNA reads as TGTGCCAGCAGTGACACAGGGGGCCGGGGGAACACTGAAGCTTTCTTT.

The J gene is TRBJ2-5, the V gene TRBV5-1; 7 nucleotides agree with TRBD2. The germline CDR1 and CDR2 sequences are SGHRS and YFSETQ. This CDR3 comprises 12 residues. The junction had 5 bases not matched to a gene; V was cut back by 7 bases and J by 5 bases. The CDR3 DNA follows: TGCGCCAGCCGGGGGGAGCGGGAGACCCAGTACTTC. Translating gives CASRGERETQYF.

The chain uses TRBV5-1 and TRBJ2-3; 10 bases align to TRBD1. The CDR3 totals 16 residues. V lost 0 bases, J lost 4 bases, and 5 bases stayed unmatched. Germline assignment: CDR1 SGHRS and CDR2 YFSETQ. The CDR3 DNA is TGCGCCAGCAGCTTGGTACCGGACAGGGGGGCAGATACGCAGTATTTT. This encodes CASSLVPDRGADTQYF.

The chain has TRBV15 and TRBJ1-6; 7 positions agree with TRBD1. The ends lost 0 bases at V and 0 bases at J; junction bases unmatched: 20. This CDR3 comprises 23 residues. The germline gives CDR1 LNHNV, CDR2 YYDKDF (reference sequence). CDR3 in amino acids: CATSRDLLYGTALLSSYNSPLHF. Here the CDR3 DNA reads TGTGCCACCAGCAGAGATCTCCTATACGGGACAGCCCTATTGAGCTCCTATAATTCACCCCTCCACTTT.

Worth noting for this clone: The sample holds other DNA sequences that translate to the same CDR3. The chain is built from TRBV5-1 and TRBJ1-4; 8 bases map to TRBD1. CDR1 and CDR2 (germline): SGHRS, YFSETQ. V was pared by 0 bases and J by 5 bases, with 3 bases of the junction left unmatched. The CDR3 contains 15 residues. The CDR3 region is CASSLEGQGNEKLFF. The CDR3 DNA follows: TGCGCCAGCAGCTTGGAAGGACAGGGAAATGAAAAACTGTTTTTT.

The J gene is TRBJ2-1, the V gene TRBV21-1; the table's TRBD2 call for D was not verified on the DNA. TRBV21-1 is termed a pseudogene. This CDR3 comprises 18 residues. CDR3 in amino acids: CASSKAEWRGHSYNEQFF. In nucleotides, the CDR3 is TGTGCCAGCAGCAAAGCGGAATGGCGGGGGCACTCCTACAATGAGCAGTTCTTC.

This chain joins TRBV19 and TRBJ1-4, with D perhaps TRBD1 (5 bases). The CDR3 extends over 13 amino acids. From germline, CDR1 is LNHDA and CDR2 SQIVND (reference sequence). Trimming took 3 bases from V and 8 from J, leaving 10 bases between them. The CDR3 nucleotides read TGTGCCAGTAGTATCGAGCGGGGGGAAAAACTGTTTTTT. Residues: CASSIERGEKLFF.

V usage is TRBV28 and J usage is TRBJ1-3; TRBD1 agrees at 8 bases. This CDR3 spans 17 amino acids. J lost 3 bases, V lost 8 bases, and 15 bases had no gene match. Germline CDR1 MDHEN, CDR2 SYDVKM. CDR3 coding DNA: TGTGCCAGCCGAACGCCCTCGACAGGGGCATATGGAAACACCATATATTTT. Its protein product is CASRTPSTGAYGNTIYF.

The chain combines TRBV3-1 (or the pseudogene TRBV3-2) with TRBJ2-5; 13 bases are shared with TRBD2. The germline CDR1 and CDR2 sequences are LGHDT and YNNKEL (reference sequence). The CDR3 runs 16 residues. J gave up 5 bases and V 7 bases, and 10 bases lay outside the gene matches. CDR3 loop: CASTAGTSGNLETQYF. The DNA of the CDR3 is TGTGCCAGCACCGCCGGGACTAGCGGGAATCTCGAGACCCAGTACTTC.

This chain joins TRBV9 and TRBJ1-4; D not certain. V lost 0 bases and J lost 8, with 11 bases in between. This CDR3 contains 14 residues. The germline gives CDR1 SGDLS, CDR2 YYNGEE. This CDR3 is CASSVAGGWEKLFF. DNA for the CDR3: TGTGCCAGCAGCGTAGCCGGAGGATGGGAAAAACTGTTTTTT.

CDR3 in amino acids: CAWTTRGGNTIYF. The CDR3 DNA is TGTGCCTGGACCACCAGAGGCGGAAACACCATATATTTT. This chain links TRBV30 with TRBJ1-3; no clear D gene. This CDR3 has 13 amino acids. Trimming took 4 bases from V and 4 from J, leaving 11 bases between them. Germline-derived CDR1 and CDR2 are GTSNPN and SVGIG (reference sequence).

The chain links TRBV5-5 to TRBJ2-5; 8 bases line up with TRBD1. Germline V gene lookup returns CDR1 SGHKS and CDR2 YYEKEE (reference sequence). The CDR3 has 16 residues. The trim removed 0 bases at V and 10 bases at J, leaving 14 bases unmatched. CDR3 amino acids: CASSLGGRGPTEGQYF. The CDR3 nucleotides are TGTGCCAGCAGCTTGGGTGGCAGGGGGCCCACGGAAGGCCAGTACTTC.

CDR3 DNA: TGTGCCAGCAGTTTATCACGGGCCGGGGAGGGAGAGCAGTACTTC. Amino acids: CASSLSRAGEGEQYF. The chain couples TRBV27 to TRBJ2-7; TRBD2 aligns across 7 bases. CDR1 MNHEY and CDR2 SMNVEV come from the germline V gene (reference sequence). J lost 7 bases, V lost 0 bases, and 9 bases had no gene match. The CDR3 covers 15 residues.

The chain recombines TRBV6-5 with TRBJ2-5; 7 bases match TRBD1. There are 13 residues in the CDR3. Per the germline V gene, CDR1 is MNHEY and CDR2 is SVGAGI. V trimming: 5 bases; J trimming: 5 bases; junction bases outside the gene matches: 5. This CDR3 reads CASSRQGAETQYF. The DNA for the CDR3 is TGTGCCAGCAGTCGACAGGGCGCGGAGACCCAGTACTTC.

This chain joins TRBV27 and TRBJ2-2; TRBD1 is a possible D gene (5 bases). Trimming removed 7 bases from V and 0 bases from J, with 12 bases in between. The CDR3 runs 15 residues. CDR1 is MNHEY, CDR2 SMNVEV, per germline (reference sequence). CDR3 amino acids: CASKVDNANTGELFF. The CDR3 nucleotides read TGTGCCAGCAAGGTGGACAACGCGAACACCGGGGAGCTGTTTTTT.

The gene calls are TRBV4-3 and TRBJ2-3; 7 nucleotides align to TRBD1. This CDR3 has 18 residues. The trim removed 0 bases at V and 0 bases at J, leaving 9 bases unmatched. CDR1 and CDR2 from the germline V gene are LGHNA and YSLEER. CDR3 amino acids: CASSQDRKGQPSTDTQYF. In DNA form, the CDR3 reads TGCGCCAGCAGCCAAGATCGAAAGGGACAGCCTAGCACAGATACGCAGTATTTT.

This chain links TRBV19 with TRBJ2-3; no reliable D call. The CDR3 extends over 11 amino acids. From germline, CDR1 is LNHDA and CDR2 SQIVND (reference sequence). Trimming took off 8 bases at V and 0 bases at J, with 3 bases between the two ends. The CDR3: CASGSTDTQYF. The CDR3 DNA reads TGTGCCAGTGGCAGCACAGATACGCAGTATTTT. The full variable domain, in which reference TRBV19 and TRBJ2-3 provide the parts outside the CDR3, is DGGITQSPKYLFRKEGQNVTLSCEQNLNHDAMYWYRQDPGQGLRLIYYSQIVNDFQKGDIAEGYSVSREKKESFPLTVTSAQKNPTAFYLCASGSTDTQYFGPGTRLTVL.

J is TRBJ1-6 and V is TRBV3-1 (or the pseudogene TRBV3-2); D is possibly TRBD1 (6 bases). CDR1 is LGHDT and CDR2 is YNNKEL in the germline V gene (reference sequence). CDR3 length equals 14 residues. The ends were cut back, 3 bases at V and 7 bases at J, with 10 bases in the middle. The CDR3 sequence: CASSQVQGNSPLHF. The CDR3 DNA follows: TGTGCCAGCAGCCAGGTCCAGGGGAATTCACCCCTCCACTTT.

The gene calls are TRBV19 and TRBJ1-2; D uncertain. Trimming took 5 bases from V and 4 from J, leaving 14 bases between them. Germline V CDR1 and CDR2: LNHDA, SQIVND (reference sequence). This CDR3 spans 14 amino acids. The DNA for the CDR3 is TGTGCCAGTAGTGGGGTTTCGCGGGGCTATGGCTACACCTTC. Protein: CASSGVSRGYGYTF.

Only one count was recorded for this clone. The chain is built from TRBV11-2 and TRBJ2-7; D is ambiguous. Germline CDR1 is SGHAT and CDR2 is FQNNGV. Trimming removed 5 bases from V and 3 bases from J, with 5 bases in between. This CDR3 region has 11 residues. CDR3 in amino acids: CASSPGYEQYF. For the CDR3, the DNA is TGTGCCAGCAGCCCGGGCTACGAGCAGTACTTC.